This TCR beta chain was documented in a study of T-cell memory formation after mild COVID-19. Losses at the gene ends were 9 bases for V and 2 bases for J; bases not matched to a gene: 6. The CDR3 length is 14 residues. Germline CDR1 and CDR2: ENHRY and SYGVKD. This clonotype was recorded at least ten times. In TCRdb, the 5' RACE reads were re-called with MiXCR into one record per CDR3 protein. This sample has roughly 280,000 distinct CDR3 sequences; 16% occur once, and the top ten carry 22%. The chain carries TRBV10-3 and TRBJ2-1; 8 positions agree with TRBD1. This receptor was obtained from a man aged 18-30 years who had mild COVID-19 (a few samples of this study predate the infection). Cell type and time point are not known. Sequenced: PBMCs or a T cell subset sorted from them (not recorded which). CDR3 loop: CAMGTGTTYNEQFF. The DNA for the CDR3 is TGTGCCATGGGGACAGGTACAACCTACAATGAGCAGTTCTTC.